This T cell receptor (beta chain) was documented in a study of early T cells in non-severe SARS-CoV-2 infection. Study in general: Unsorted whole-blood RNA was sequenced in bulk, leaving chains unpaired.

This clonotype was counted at least ten times. Its antigen is undetermined. Study findings and constraints: There was a bias toward anti-spike CD8 responses in VDJdb matching, which missed private and CD4 specificities.

Unique molecular identifiers (one per individual cDNA molecule) were attached. TCRdb itself ran the 5' RACE reads through MiXCR, one entry per CDR3 protein. This table holds roughly 51,000 distinct CDR3 sequences, around 6.5% found once. Sequencing used whole blood, obtained at baseline. The TCR originated in an adult who was a healthcare worker with PCR-confirmed SARS-CoV-2 infection or an uninfected control (not recorded which).

CDR3 nucleotides: TGCGCCAATCCTCCGGTTGCCTCCTACGAGCAGTACTTC. This translates into CANPPVASYEQYF. V and J are TRBV10-1 and TRBJ2-7, with D unresolved. Per the germline V gene, CDR1 is WNHNN and CDR2 is SYGVQD (reference sequence). The length of the CDR3 is 13 residues. Deletions cut 10 bases from V and 0 bases from J, with 13 bases between.